The table lists the clone carrying this T cell receptor beta chain with a few counts. Germline V gives CDR1 LNHDA, CDR2 SQIVND (reference sequence). The CDR3 has 14 residues. J gave up 1 base and V 7 bases, and 5 bases lay outside the gene matches. The table came from immunoSEQ multiplex PCR; TCRdb's copy has only in-frame clones and leaves some out. The sample lists fewer than 400,000 clones, about 87% occurring once. This sample was included in a study of blood T cell repertoires in COVID-19. In the study overall: The analysed material was cDNA or gDNA that came from T cells, B-cell-depleted T cells, or PBMCs.

Participants had their cohort set by participant-reported clinical history. Cohort 3 donors were reported recovered after two negative PCRs, clearance, or symptom resolution. The sequence came from a man aged 25-40 years who had recovered from COVID-19. The chain links TRBV19 to TRBJ2-5; 8 nucleotides line up with TRBD2. What was sequenced was PBMCs or T cells enriched from blood (not recorded which). The CDR3: CASKERGTQETQYF. The CDR3 DNA is TGTGCCAGTAAAGAGCGGGGGACCCAAGAGACCCAGTACTTC.